A single sample is the source of the 26 T cell receptor beta chains below, sequenced in a study of T cell changes during pregnancy in multiple sclerosis (dated by TCRdb to about 2019). The protocol used for the library was the immunoSEQ multiplex PCR assay. Held by TCRdb, this immuneACCESS table contains in-frame sequences only and omits some clones. Under half of the omission traces to an unresolved V gene where checked; the cause of the rest is unknown. The sample profile shows tens of thousands of clones; about 90% of them were found once. The top ten clones comprise approximately 0.58% of the sample. Sequences were derived from CD4+ T cells from peripheral blood mononuclear cells, sampled in the first trimester of pregnancy. All receptors derive from a female donor with multiple sclerosis, enrolled in a pregnancy study.

This chain links TRBV9 with TRBJ2-2; 9 bases are a match to TRBD2. The CDR3 runs 14 residues. V was pared by 5 bases and J by 1 base, with 0 bases of the junction left unmatched. The V gene's germline CDR1 is SGDLS and CDR2 YYNGEE. The CDR3: CASRREGNTGELFF. CDR3 coding DNA: TGTGCCAGCAGGCGGGAGGGGAACACCGGGGAGCTGTTTTTT.

The genes are TRBV15 and TRBJ1-2, with D perhaps TRBD1 (5 bases). Germline V gene sequence: CDR1 LNHNV, CDR2 YYDKDF (reference sequence). Trimming took off 5 bases at V and 1 base at J, with 11 bases between the two ends. This CDR3 is 14 amino acids long. The CDR3 loop reads CATSQTDNNYGYTF. The CDR3 DNA is TGTGCCACCAGCCAGACAGATAATAACTATGGCTACACCTTC.

V and J are TRBV5-1 and TRBJ2-1; D is undetermined. Germline V gives CDR1 SGHRS, CDR2 YFSETQ. V was pared by 5 bases and J by 6 bases, with 9 bases between. This CDR3 region has 12 residues. CDR3 amino acids: CASSSSSNEQFF. CDR3 nucleotide sequence: TGCGCCAGCAGTTCCTCTAGCAATGAGCAGTTCTTC.

This clone appeared a few times. The rearrangement links TRBV30 to TRBJ1-6; a possible D gene is TRBD1 (5 bases). CDR3 length: 12 amino acids. CDR1 is GTSNPN and CDR2 is SVGIG in the germline V gene (reference sequence). Trimming stripped 5 bases from V and 7 bases from J, with 9 bases between. The CDR3 region has the DNA TGTGCCTGGGGACAAGCCAATTCACCCCTCCACTTT. Its protein product is CAWGQANSPLHF.

The chain is built from TRBV29-1 and TRBJ2-1, with 10 bases matching TRBD1. V lost 4 bases and J lost 6; bases outside the gene matches: 6. In germline, CDR1 is SQVTM, CDR2 ANQGSEA. The CDR3 is 14 residues long. DNA of the CDR3: TGCAGCGTTGCATGGACAGGGGGGAGCAATGAGCAGTTCTTC. Amino acid sequence: CSVAWTGGSNEQFF.

This chain uses TRBV28 with TRBJ2-7, with 12 bases aligning to TRBD2. Germline CDR1 reads MDHEN; CDR2 reads SYDVKM. The V and J ends lost 5 bases and 5 bases, in that order; junction bases with no gene match: 10. The CDR3 length is 16 residues. DNA for the CDR3: TGTGCCAGCAGTACTCCGACTAGCGGGAGTCTGAACGAGCAGTACTTC. Translating it yields CASSTPTSGSLNEQYF.

In regard to this clone: The junction differs from germline at one of its ends, possibly a read error. This chain links TRBV5-1 with TRBJ2-1; 9 nucleotides align to TRBD2. Germline CDR1 SGHRS, CDR2 YFSETQ. This CDR3 is built from 15 residues. The CDR3 sequence is CASSLGDSGRGPGLF. The DNA of the CDR3 is TGCGCCAGCAGCTTGGGGGATAGCGGGAGAGGTCCAGGACTCTTC.

The chain employs TRBV7-9 and TRBJ2-1; 14 bases fit TRBD2. J lost 4 bases, V lost 4 bases, and 6 bases had no gene match. Germline V CDR1 and CDR2: SEHNR, FQNEAQ (reference sequence). The CDR3 totals 17 residues. The CDR3 sequence: CASSSQRLAGGYNEQFF. The CDR3 DNA sequence: TGTGCCAGCAGCTCTCAACGACTAGCGGGAGGGTACAATGAGCAGTTCTTC.

The chain joins TRBV6-6 to TRBJ2-3, with TRBD2 as a possible D gene (6 bases). The CDR3 extends over 15 amino acids. Trimming stripped 4 bases from V and 2 bases from J, with 13 bases between. From germline, CDR1 is MNHNY and CDR2 SVGAGI (reference sequence). CDR3 loop: CASSLEGSHTDTQYF. CDR3 DNA sequence: TGTGCCAGCAGTTTGGAGGGATCGCACACAGATACGCAGTATTTT.

In DNA, the CDR3 is TGTGCCTGGAGTGTCAGACTAGCGGGCCCTGGGGCCAAAAACATTCAGTACTTC. Protein: CAWSVRLAGPGAKNIQYF. The chain employs TRBV30 and TRBJ2-4; 10 nucleotides line up with TRBD2. Trimming at V came to 0 bases and at J to 1 base, leaving 9 bases not matched to a gene. Germline lookup yields CDR1 GTSNPN and CDR2 SVGIG (reference sequence). The CDR3 runs 18 residues.

The genes are TRBV5-5 and TRBJ1-5; D might be TRBD1 (5 bases). The CDR3 totals 18 residues. CDR1 is SGHKS, CDR2 YYEKEE, per germline (reference sequence). With 0 bases removed from V and 2 bases from J, the gap between germline ends came to 18 bases. The CDR3 region is CASSLGDSRLVGNQPQHF. In nucleotides, the CDR3 is TGTGCCAGCAGCTTGGGAGACAGTCGTCTGGTCGGCAATCAGCCCCAGCATTTT.

The genes are TRBV7-8 and TRBJ2-7; possibly TRBD1 for D (5 bases). The CDR3 extends over 13 amino acids. V gave up 1 base and J gave up 7 bases, with 11 bases separating them. Germline V gene sequence: CDR1 SGHVS, CDR2 FQNEAQ. CDR3 coding DNA: TGTGCCAGCAGCTTAGTTCAGGGTTGGGAGCAGTACTTC. Protein: CASSLVQGWEQYF.

The chain recombines TRBV7-3 with TRBJ2-5; 12 bases align to TRBD1. CDR3 length: 15 amino acids. V gave up 5 bases and J gave up 6 bases; unmatched junction bases: 7. Germline lookup yields CDR1 SGHTA and CDR2 FQGTGA. The CDR3 region is CASSPGTGGGKTQYF. The CDR3 DNA reads TGTGCCAGCAGCCCCGGGACAGGGGGCGGAAAGACCCAGTACTTC. The whole variable domain, filled in from reference TRBV7-3 and TRBJ2-5, reads GAGVSQTPSNKVTEKGKYVELRCDPISGHTALYWYRQSLGQGPEFLIYFQGTGAADDSGLPNDRFFAVRPEGSVSTLKIQRTERGDSAVYLCASSPGTGGGKTQYFGPGTRLLVL.

The gene calls are TRBV5-5 and TRBJ2-7; a possible D gene is TRBD2 (5 bases). CDR1 and CDR2 from the germline V gene are SGHKS and YYEKEE (reference sequence). The germline V and J ends were trimmed by 4 bases and 2 bases, with 22 bases remaining between them. This CDR3 comprises 17 residues. The CDR3 loop reads CASSPRTDYLSTYEQYF. In nucleotides, the CDR3 is TGTGCCAGCAGCCCCCGCACCGACTACCTTAGTACCTACGAGCAGTACTTC.

This chain uses TRBV13 with TRBJ2-7; D unclear. Trimming took off 8 bases at V and 6 bases at J, with 17 bases between the two ends. Looked up from germline, CDR1 is PRHDT and CDR2 is FYEKMQ (reference sequence). The CDR3 has 13 amino acids. The CDR3 sequence: CASSYVNSGEQYF. Here the CDR3 DNA reads TGTGCCAGCTCCTATGTGAACTCCGGCGAGCAGTACTTC.

The rearrangement joins TRBV15 to TRBJ2-3; perhaps TRBD2 as D (5 bases). The length of the CDR3 is 15 residues. Germline CDR1 and CDR2: LNHNV and YYDKDF (reference sequence). Trimming took off 0 bases at V and 1 base at J, with 8 bases between the two ends. The CDR3 protein is CATSRDISGTDTQYF. The CDR3 DNA sequence: TGTGCCACCAGCAGAGATATTAGCGGCACAGATACGCAGTATTTT.

The CDR3 nucleotides read TGTGCCAGCAGTTTGACTAGCGGGGACCACGGGGAGCTGTTTTTT. Translation: CASSLTSGDHGELFF. This chain links TRBV6-5 with TRBJ2-2; TRBD2 matches 11 bases. Trimming cost V 4 bases and J 7 bases; bases outside gene matches: 5. This CDR3 comprises 15 residues. The germline gives CDR1 MNHEY, CDR2 SVGAGI.

J is TRBJ1-5 and V is TRBV19; TRBD1 matches at 9 bases. CDR1 and CDR2 (germline): LNHDA, SQIVND (reference sequence). The CDR3 contains 15 residues. With 6 bases clipped from V and 0 bases from J, the junction kept 3 bases outside the gene matches. CDR3 coding DNA: TGTGCCAGTAGCAGGACAGGGGATAGCAATCAGCCCCAGCATTTT. Amino acid sequence: CASSRTGDSNQPQHF.

The chain uses TRBV5-5 and TRBJ2-1; D call uncertain. Per germline, CDR1 SGHKS and CDR2 YYEKEE (reference sequence). V lost 0 bases and J 6 bases, leaving 13 bases between the germline ends. The CDR3 extends over 15 amino acids. The CDR3 coding sequence is TGTGCCAGCAGCTTGGGACTTGGCGTGGTCAATGAGCAGTTCTTC. Translated, it gives CASSLGLGVVNEQFF.

The V call is TRBV18, the J call TRBJ1-4, with a possible D match to TRBD1 (5 bases). The V gene's germline CDR1 is KGHSH and CDR2 LQKENI. This CDR3 has 14 amino acids. The V gene lost 5 bases and the J gene lost 3 bases, with 10 bases spanning the gap. The CDR3 nucleotides are TGTGCCAGCTCATCCGGGGGTTCTAATGAAAAACTGTTTTTT. Its protein is CASSSGGSNEKLFF. The full variable domain, with the rest looked up from reference TRBV18 and TRBJ1-4, is NAGVMQNPRHLVRRRGQEARLRCSPMKGHSHVYWYRQLPEEGLKFMVYLQKENIIDESGMPKERFSAEFPKEGPSILRIQQVVRGDSAAYFCASSSGGSNEKLFFGSGTQLSVL.

This clone was counted many times. The genes are TRBV7-3 and TRBJ2-1; 10 bases map to TRBD2. The V and J ends lost 4 bases and 8 bases, in that order; junction bases with no gene match: 8. The CDR3 spans 15 residues. Germline V gives CDR1 SGHTA, CDR2 FQGTGA. The CDR3 coding sequence is TGTGCCAGCAGCTACACCGGGACTAGCGAACATGAGCAGTTCTTC. Protein: CASSYTGTSEHEQFF.

This sequence joins TRBV6-6 and TRBJ2-1; 11 nucleotides align to TRBD2. The V gene's germline CDR1 is MNHNY and CDR2 SVGAGI (reference sequence). The J segment lost 7 bases and the V segment lost 0 bases, leaving 5 bases of the junction unmatched. CDR3 length: 16 amino acids. Written as DNA, the CDR3 is TGTGCCAGCAGTTACTCTCTAGCGGGAGGTTCAAATGAGCAGTTCTTC. Encoded protein: CASSYSLAGGSNEQFF.

The chain joins TRBV15 to TRBJ1-5; 7 nucleotides align to TRBD1. The germline gives CDR1 LNHNV, CDR2 YYDKDF (reference sequence). J lost 5 bases, V lost 1 base, and 2 bases had no gene match. The CDR3 has 14 residues. The CDR3 sequence is CATSRGQGHQPQHF. DNA of the CDR3: TGTGCCACCAGCAGAGGACAGGGCCATCAGCCCCAGCATTTT.

The V and J genes are TRBV6-6 and TRBJ1-1; D remains unclear. The V and J ends lost 3 bases and 4 bases respectively, with 9 bases between them. The CDR3 loop spans 13 amino acids. Germline CDR1 is MNHNY and CDR2 is SVGAGI (reference sequence). CDR3 residues: CASSYEIGTEAFF. CDR3 coding DNA: TGTGCCAGCAGTTATGAGATCGGCACTGAAGCTTTCTTT.

The gene calls are TRBV9 and TRBJ2-5; TRBD2 agrees at 11 bases. Trimming cost V 1 base and J 3 bases; bases outside gene matches: 5. Germline V CDR1 and CDR2: SGDLS, YYNGEE. This CDR3 is 16 amino acids long. CDR3 DNA sequence: TGTGCCAGCAGCGTACGTCCTAGCGGGGGGAAAGAGACCCAGTACTTC. This sequence encodes CASSVRPSGGKETQYF.

The J gene is TRBJ2-7, the V gene TRBV30, with a weak D call TRBD2 (5 bases). Germline V gene sequence: CDR1 GTSNPN, CDR2 SVGIG (reference sequence). This CDR3 spans 12 amino acids. V lost 2 bases and J lost 9, with 14 bases in between. CDR3 loop: CAWSPRTGGQYF. CDR3 DNA: TGTGCCTGGAGTCCCCGGACCGGAGGGCAGTACTTC.